The clone carrying this T cell receptor (beta chain) was observed a few times. Its cognate antigen is unknown. The germline gives CDR1 LNHDA, CDR2 SQIVND (reference sequence). This CDR3 is built from 16 residues. V lost 2 bases to trimming and J lost 2 bases; unmatched junction nucleotides: 8. The data are from a study of human T cells and chemical hapten exposure. In the study overall: The variation in per-sample TCR yields arose mainly from small differences in pooled library volumes.

The time point denotes: healthy volunteer bleed at 2 weeks. The template was total RNA from unfractionated whole blood. Individual cDNA molecules each carried unique molecular identifiers attached by the library. MiXCR, applied by TCRdb to the RACE reads, yields one record per CDR3 protein. The sample comprises 45,000 or so distinct CDR3 sequences, about 4.1% of which are singletons, and approximately 5.5% rests with the top ten. Study outcomes and limitations: Those TCRs sitting above 1 in 1000 frequency stayed the same with DPC sensitization.

This TCR was sampled from a human donor in good health. Some clones in this sample may be carry-over from other donors' samples. The chain combines TRBV19 with TRBJ2-7; 8 bases align to TRBD1. Sequenced: whole blood. CDR3 coding DNA: TGTGCCAGTAGTATACAAGGACAGGGCGGGACCTACGAGCAGTACTTC. This codes for CASSIQGQGGTYEQYF.